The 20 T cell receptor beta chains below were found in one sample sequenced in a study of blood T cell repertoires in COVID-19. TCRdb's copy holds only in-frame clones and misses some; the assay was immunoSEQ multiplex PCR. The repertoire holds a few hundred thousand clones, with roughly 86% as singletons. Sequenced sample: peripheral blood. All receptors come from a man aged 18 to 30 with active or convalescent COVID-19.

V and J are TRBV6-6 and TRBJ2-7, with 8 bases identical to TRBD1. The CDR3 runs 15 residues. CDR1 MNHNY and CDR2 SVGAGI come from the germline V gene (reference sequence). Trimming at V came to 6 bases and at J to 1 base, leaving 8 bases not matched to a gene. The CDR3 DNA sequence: TGTGCCAGCAGGCCGTTGCAGGGGGCGTCCTACGAGCAGTACTTC. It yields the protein CASRPLQGASYEQYF.

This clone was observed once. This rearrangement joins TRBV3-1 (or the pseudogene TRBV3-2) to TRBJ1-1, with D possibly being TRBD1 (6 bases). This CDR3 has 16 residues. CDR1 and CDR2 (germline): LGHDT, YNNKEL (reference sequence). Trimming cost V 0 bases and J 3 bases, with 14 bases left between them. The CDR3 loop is CASSQEPGGLYTEAFF. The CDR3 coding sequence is TGTGCCAGCAGCCAAGAACCTGGGGGCTTGTACACTGAAGCTTTCTTT.

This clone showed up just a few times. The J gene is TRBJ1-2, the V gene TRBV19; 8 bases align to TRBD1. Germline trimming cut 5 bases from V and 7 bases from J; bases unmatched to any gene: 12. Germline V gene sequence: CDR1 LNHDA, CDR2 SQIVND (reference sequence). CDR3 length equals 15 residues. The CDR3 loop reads CASSVHPDRVGGYTF. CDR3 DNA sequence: TGTGCCAGTAGTGTTCACCCGGACAGGGTGGGTGGCTACACCTTC.

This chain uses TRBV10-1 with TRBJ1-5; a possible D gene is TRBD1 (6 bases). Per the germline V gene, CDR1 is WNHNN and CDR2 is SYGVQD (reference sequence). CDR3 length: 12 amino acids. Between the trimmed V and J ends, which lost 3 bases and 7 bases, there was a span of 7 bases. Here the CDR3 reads CASSERGQPQHF. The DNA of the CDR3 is TGCGCCAGCAGTGAAAGGGGGCAGCCCCAGCATTTT.

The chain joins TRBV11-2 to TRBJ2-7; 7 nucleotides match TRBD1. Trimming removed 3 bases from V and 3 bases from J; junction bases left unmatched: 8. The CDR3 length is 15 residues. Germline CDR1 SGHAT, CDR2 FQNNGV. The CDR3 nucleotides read TGTGCCAGCAGCTTTATGAGGGGACAGAGCTACGAGCAGTACTTC. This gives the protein CASSFMRGQSYEQYF. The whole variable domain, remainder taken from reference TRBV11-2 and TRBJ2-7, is EAGVAQSPRYKIIEKRQSVAFWCNPISGHATLYWYQQILGQGPKLLIQFQNNGVVDDSQLPKDRFSAERLKGVDSTLKIQPAKLEDSAVYLCASSFMRGQSYEQYFGPGTRLTVT.

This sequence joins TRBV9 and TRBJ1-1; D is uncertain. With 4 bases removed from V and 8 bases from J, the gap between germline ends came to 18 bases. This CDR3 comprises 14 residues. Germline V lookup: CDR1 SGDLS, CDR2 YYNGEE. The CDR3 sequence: CASSPPVDEVEAFF. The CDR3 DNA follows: TGTGCCAGCAGCCCCCCGGTTGATGAGGTCGAAGCTTTCTTT.

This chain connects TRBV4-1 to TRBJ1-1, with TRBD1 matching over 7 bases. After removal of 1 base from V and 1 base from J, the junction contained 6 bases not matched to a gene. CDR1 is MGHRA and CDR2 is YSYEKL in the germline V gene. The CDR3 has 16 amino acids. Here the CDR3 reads CASSQGPGTENTEAFF. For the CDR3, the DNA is TGCGCCAGCAGCCAAGGGCCCGGGACAGAGAACACTGAAGCTTTCTTT.

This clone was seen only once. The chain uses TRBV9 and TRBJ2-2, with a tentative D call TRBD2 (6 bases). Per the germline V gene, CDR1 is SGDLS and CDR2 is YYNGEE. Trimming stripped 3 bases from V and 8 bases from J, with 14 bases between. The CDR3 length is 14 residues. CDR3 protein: CASSADGDWGELFF. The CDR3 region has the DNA TGTGCCAGCAGCGCAGACGGGGACTGGGGGGAGCTGTTTTTT.

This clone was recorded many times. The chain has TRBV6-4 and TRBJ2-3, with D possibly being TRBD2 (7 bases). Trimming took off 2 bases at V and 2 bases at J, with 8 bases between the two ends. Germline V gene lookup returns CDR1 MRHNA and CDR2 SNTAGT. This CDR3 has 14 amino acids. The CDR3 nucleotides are TGTGCCAGCAGTGACGGGGGGGCCACAGATACGCAGTATTTT. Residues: CASSDGGATDTQYF.

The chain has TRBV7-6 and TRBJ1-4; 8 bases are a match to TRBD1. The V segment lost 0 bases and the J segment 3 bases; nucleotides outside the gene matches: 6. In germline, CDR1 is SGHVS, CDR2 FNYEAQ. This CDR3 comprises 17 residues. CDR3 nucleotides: TGTGCCAGCAGCTTAGCGCCCCAGGGGGCCCCTAATGAAAAACTGTTTTTT. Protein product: CASSLAPQGAPNEKLFF.

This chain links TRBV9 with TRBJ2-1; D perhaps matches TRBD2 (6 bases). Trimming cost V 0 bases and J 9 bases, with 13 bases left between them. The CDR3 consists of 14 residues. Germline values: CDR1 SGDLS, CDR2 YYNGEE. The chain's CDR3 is CASSVARGGTEQFF. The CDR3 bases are TGTGCCAGCAGCGTAGCTCGGGGAGGAACTGAGCAGTTCTTC.

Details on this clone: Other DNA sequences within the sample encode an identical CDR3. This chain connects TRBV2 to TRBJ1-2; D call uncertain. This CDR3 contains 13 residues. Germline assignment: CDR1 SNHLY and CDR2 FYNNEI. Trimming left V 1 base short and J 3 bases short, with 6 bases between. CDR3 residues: CASSEVPDYGYTF. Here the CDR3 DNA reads TGTGCCAGCAGTGAAGTTCCAGACTATGGCTACACCTTC.

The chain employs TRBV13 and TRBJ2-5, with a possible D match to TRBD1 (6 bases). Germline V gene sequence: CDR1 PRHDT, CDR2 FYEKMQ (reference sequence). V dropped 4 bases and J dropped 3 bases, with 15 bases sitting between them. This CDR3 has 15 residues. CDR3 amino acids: CASSSLGAGEETQYF. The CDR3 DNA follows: TGTGCCAGCAGCTCCCTCGGGGCAGGGGAAGAGACCCAGTACTTC. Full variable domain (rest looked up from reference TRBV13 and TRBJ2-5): AAGVIQSPRHLIKEKRETATLKCYPIPRHDTVYWYQQGPGQDPQFLISFYEKMQSDKGSIPDRFSAQQFSDYHSELNMSSLELGDSALYFCASSSLGAGEETQYFGPGTRLLVL.

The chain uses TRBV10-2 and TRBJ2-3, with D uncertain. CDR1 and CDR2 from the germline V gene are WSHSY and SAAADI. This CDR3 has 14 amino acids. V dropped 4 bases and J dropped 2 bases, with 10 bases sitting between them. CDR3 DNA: TGCGCCAGCAGTGCACTTTTTCTCACAGATACGCAGTATTTT. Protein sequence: CASSALFLTDTQYF.

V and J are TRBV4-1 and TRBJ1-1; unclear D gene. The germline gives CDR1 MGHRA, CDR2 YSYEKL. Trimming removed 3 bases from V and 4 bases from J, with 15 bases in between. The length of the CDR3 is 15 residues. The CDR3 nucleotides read TGCGCCAGCAGCCATTTACTCCGTCGCGGCACTGAAGCTTTCTTT. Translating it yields CASSHLLRRGTEAFF.

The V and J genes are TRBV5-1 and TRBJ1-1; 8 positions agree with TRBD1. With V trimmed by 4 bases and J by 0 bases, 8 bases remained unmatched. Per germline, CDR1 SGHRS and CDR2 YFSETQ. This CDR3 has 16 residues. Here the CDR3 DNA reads TGCGCCAGCAGCGCGGGAGGGACAGGAATGAACACTGAAGCTTTCTTT. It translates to CASSAGGTGMNTEAFF.

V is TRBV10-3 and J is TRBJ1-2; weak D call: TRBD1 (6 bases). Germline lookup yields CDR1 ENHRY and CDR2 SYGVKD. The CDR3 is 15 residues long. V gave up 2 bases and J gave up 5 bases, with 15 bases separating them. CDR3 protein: CAISEADRSPYGYTF. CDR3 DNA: TGTGCCATCAGTGAGGCCGACAGGTCGCCTTATGGCTACACCTTC.

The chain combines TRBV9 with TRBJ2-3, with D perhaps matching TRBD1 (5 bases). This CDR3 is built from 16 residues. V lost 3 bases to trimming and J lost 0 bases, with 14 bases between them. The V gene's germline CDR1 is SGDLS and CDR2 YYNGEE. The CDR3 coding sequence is TGTGCCAGCAGCGGATCAGGGTTACCTAGCACAGATACGCAGTATTTT. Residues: CASSGSGLPSTDTQYF.

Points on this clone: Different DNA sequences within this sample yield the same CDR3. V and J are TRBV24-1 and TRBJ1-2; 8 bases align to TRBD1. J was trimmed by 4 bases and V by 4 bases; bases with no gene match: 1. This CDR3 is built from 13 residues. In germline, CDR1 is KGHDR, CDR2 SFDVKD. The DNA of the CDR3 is TGTGCCACCAGTGACGGACAGGGCTATGGCTACACCTTC. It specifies CATSDGQGYGYTF.

CDR3 DNA: TGCGCCAGCAGCCACAACAGGGGTGACTCCTACGAGCAGTACTTC. Protein sequence: CASSHNRGDSYEQYF. The rearrangement links TRBV4-1 to TRBJ2-7; TRBD1 aligns across 7 bases. Germline V gene lookup returns CDR1 MGHRA and CDR2 YSYEKL. The V segment lost 3 bases and the J segment 0 bases; nucleotides outside the gene matches: 5. The CDR3 is made up of 15 amino acids.